The 20 T cell receptor beta chains presented below share a single source sample, sequenced in a study of tumor and adjacent non-tumor tissue in lung cancer (dated by TCRdb to 2016 to 2019). The library was built by means of multiplex PCR. This sample was sequenced with an Illumina HiSeq 2500. TCRbeta libraries were built by three rounds of nested PCR using primers (Table S4), following protocols modified from ARM-PCR. The raw public reads went through TCRdb reprocessing: fastp at Q25, MiXCR clone calling, in-frame beta chains kept. Each entry is one CDR3 protein sequence, shown with its most common DNA and genes. Across this sample there are over 110,000 distinct CDR3 sequences, with approximately 70% seen only once. The top ten constitute approximately 18% of the sample. RNA was isolated from bulk, unsorted tissue, and RNA quality was assessed with a NanoDrop ND-1000 and an Agilent 2100. Sequenced sample: lung tumor tissue. The source of these receptors is a man aged 55-75 years with small cell lung cancer.

This clonotype was recorded many times. The chain employs TRBV6-6 and TRBJ1-1; D ambiguous. Trimming removed 0 bases at V and 0 bases at J, with 8 bases between. The germline V gene has CDR1 MNHNY and CDR2 SVGAGI (reference sequence). This CDR3 comprises 15 residues. The CDR3 region has the DNA TGTGCCAGCAGTTACTCGACCGATATGAACACTGAAGCTTTCTTT. This translates into CASSYSTDMNTEAFF.

The table lists this clonotype with many counts. The chain recombines TRBV20-1 with TRBJ1-5; D perhaps matches TRBD1 (5 bases). Trimming shortened V by 0 bases and J by 1 base, and 10 bases separated the two germline ends. The CDR3 runs 15 residues. Germline values: CDR1 DFQATT, CDR2 SNEGSKA (reference sequence). The CDR3 loop reads CSAREGEISNQPQHF. CDR3 bases: TGCAGTGCTAGAGAGGGGGAGATAAGCAATCAGCCCCAGCATTTT.

The count of this clonotype is one. A read error may be the cause here, since a much bigger clone is one base away. V and J are TRBV4-1 and TRBJ2-7, with 7 bases aligning to TRBD2. The CDR3 contains 16 residues. Germline V gene data show CDR1 as MGHRA and CDR2 as YSYEKL. CDR3 amino acids: CAGSQDVASGSYEQYF. CDR3 nucleotide sequence: TGCGCCGGCAGCCAAGATGTCGCTAGCGGCTCCTACGAGCAGTACTTC.

A remark on this clonotype: Just one base apart from a much larger clone, this may be a read error. The CDR3 spells CASSLGNYNGQFF. CDR3 DNA: TGTGCCAGCAGCCTGGGGAACTACAATGGGCAGTTCTTC. The J gene is TRBJ2-1, the V gene TRBV11-2, with D uncertain. Per germline, CDR1 SGHAT and CDR2 FQNNGV. CDR3 size: 13 residues.

In regard to this clonotype: A much more abundant neighbour one base away suggests this may be a read error. The chain combines TRBV6-1 with TRBJ2-1, with TRBD2 matching 10 bases. Germline CDR1 is MNHNS and CDR2 is SASEGT. CDR3 length equals 12 residues. Trimming took 6 bases from V and 12 from J; bases not matched to a gene: 5. CDR3 coding DNA: TGTGCCAGCAGGTCTCTAGCGGGAGTGCAGTTCTTC. It yields the protein CASRSLAGVQFF.

This clonotype was observed a few times. A read error may produce the germline difference seen at one junction end. This chain connects TRBV20-1 to TRBJ2-3, with 13 bases matching TRBD2. In germline, CDR1 is DFQATT, CDR2 SNEGSKA (reference sequence). The CDR3 runs 16 residues. The CDR3 DNA follows: TGTAGTGCTAGAGATAGACTAGCGGGAGGATTAGATATGCAGTATTTT. Protein product: CSARDRLAGGLDMQYF.

In the case of this clonotype: A much larger clone differs by one base, so this may be a read error. The chain uses TRBV6-5 and TRBJ1-6; D is uncertain. Germline CDR1 and CDR2: MNHEY and SVGAGI. The V end lost 5 bases, the J end lost 6 bases, and 5 bases lay between the germline ends. The length of the CDR3 is 12 residues. The CDR3 DNA follows: TGTGCCAGCAGTAGGGCTAATTCACCCCTCCACTTT. Translating it yields CASSRANSPLHF.

This chain uses TRBV11-2 with TRBJ2-1; 9 bases align to TRBD2. The germline CDR1 and CDR2 sequences are SGHAT and FQNNGV. The ends lost 6 bases at V and 12 bases at J; junction bases unmatched: 9. This CDR3 has 13 residues. The CDR3 nucleotides are TGTGCCAGCAGTTATGTAGCGGGAGAATGGCAGTTCTTC. Translating it yields CASSYVAGEWQFF.

The V gene is TRBV5-6, the J gene TRBJ1-3, with TRBD1 identical over 9 bases. Germline V lookup: CDR1 SGHDT, CDR2 YYEEEE. The CDR3 totals 17 residues. The V and J ends lost 1 base and 3 bases, in that order; junction bases with no gene match: 8. This chain's CDR3 is CASSLLQGANYGNTIYF. CDR3 sequence (DNA): TGTGCCAGCAGCTTGTTACAGGGGGCTAACTATGGAAACACCATATATTTT.

In its sample, this clonotype was seen a few times. The chain carries TRBV20-1 and TRBJ2-3; tentative D call: TRBD2 (5 bases). The CDR3 length is 15 residues. Germline V gene sequence: CDR1 DFQATT, CDR2 SNEGSKA (reference sequence). V gave up 0 bases and J gave up 0 bases, with 10 bases separating them. Written as DNA, the CDR3 is TGCAGTGCTAGAGATCCGTGGACTAGCACAGATACGCAGTATTTT. It encodes CSARDPWTSTDTQYF.

With regard to this clonotype: A much larger clone lies one base from this, so it may be a read error. The CDR3 bases are TGCAGTGCTAAAGACAGACAGGGACCCCTCGATACGCAGTATTTT. Its protein product is CSAKDRQGPLDTQYF. This chain connects TRBV20-1 to TRBJ2-3, with 7 bases that match TRBD1. Germline V lookup: CDR1 DFQATT, CDR2 SNEGSKA (reference sequence). This CDR3 spans 15 amino acids. The junction had 13 bases not matched to a gene; V was cut back by 4 bases and J by 6 bases.

This CDR3 is CPISDSGGTSQFF. For the CDR3, the DNA is TGTCCCATCAGTGACTCCGGAGGGACTAGTCAGTTCTTC. The chain has TRBV6-5 and TRBJ2-1, with 8 positions matching TRBD2. CDR3 size: 13 residues. Germline V gene data show CDR1 as MNHEY and CDR2 as SVGAGI.

On this clonotype: A much larger clone lies a single base off, so this may be a read error. This chain joins TRBV7-9 and TRBJ1-5; a weak D match, TRBD1 (6 bases). CDR1 SEHNR and CDR2 FQNEAQ come from the germline V gene (reference sequence). Trimming cost V 4 bases and J 7 bases, with 14 bases left between them. The CDR3 totals 14 residues. The CDR3 DNA reads as TGTGCCAGCAGCTATGCGGGGGCGGGGCAGCCCCAGCATTTT. Translated: CASSYAGAGQPQHF.

This clonotype was seen repeatedly, ten times or more. J is TRBJ1-1 and V is TRBV11-2, with TRBD1 matching over 7 bases. The CDR3 sequence is 14 residues long. Germline assignment: CDR1 SGHAT and CDR2 FQNNGV. The V segment lost 4 bases and the J segment 8 bases; nucleotides outside the gene matches: 10. The CDR3 reads CASSSRQGIVEAFF. CDR3 DNA sequence: TGTGCCAGCAGCTCCCGACAGGGTATCGTCGAAGCTTTCTTT.

Turning to this clonotype: At one end the junction does not follow the germline gene, possibly because of a read error. V usage is TRBV5-1 and J usage is TRBJ2-3; tentatively, D is TRBD1 (6 bases). Germline values: CDR1 SGHRS, CDR2 YFSETQ. The CDR3 covers 15 residues. The CDR3 bases are TGCCCCAGCAGTTTGGCCAGGACAGGCACAGATACGCAGTATTTT. This codes for CPSSLARTGTDTQYF. The variable domain in full, completed from reference TRBV5-1 and TRBJ2-3, reads KAGVTQTPRYLIKTRGQQVTLSCSPISGHRSVSWYQQTPGQGLQFLFEYFSETQRNKGNFPGRFSGRQFSNSRSEMNVSTLELGDSALYLCPSSLARTGTDTQYFGPGTRLTVL.

The chain is built from TRBV29-1 and TRBJ2-1; 11 nucleotides line up with TRBD2. The J segment lost 6 bases and the V segment lost 5 bases, leaving 12 bases of the junction unmatched. The CDR3 runs to 16 residues. Germline loops: CDR1 SQVTM, CDR2 ANQGSEA. The CDR3 DNA sequence: TGCAGCGTTAAAGTACAATGGCTAGCGGGAGGCAATGAGCAGTTCTTC. Protein product: CSVKVQWLAGGNEQFF.

A word on this clonotype: Likely a read error: the CDR3 ends without its conserved phenylalanine or tryptophan. The DNA is left out, because the CDR3 cannot be placed on it with certainty; the CDR3 is given as TCRdb lists it. The V gene is TRBV6-1, the J gene TRBJ1-1; the table assigns TRBD1, which was not confirmed against the DNA. Germline V gives CDR1 MNHNS, CDR2 SASEGT. The CDR3 totals 13 residues, both ends included. CDR3 protein: CASSESRLRVGIV.

Concerning this clonotype itself: The junction and the germline gene differ at one end; a read error may be behind it. The rearrangement joins TRBV11-3 to TRBJ2-5; TRBD1 is a possible D gene (6 bases). The CDR3 runs to 15 residues. CDR1 is SGHNT, CDR2 YENEEA, per germline. The CDR3: CASSSDRGSQGTQYF. The DNA for the CDR3 is TGTGCCAGCAGCTCTGATAGGGGGTCCCAAGGGACCCAGTACTTC.

On this clonotype: An end of the junction differs from the germline gene, which may be a read error. The chain joins TRBV6-1 to TRBJ1-1, with unresolved D. The CDR3 spans 14 residues. CDR1 MNHNS and CDR2 SASEGT come from the germline V gene. The CDR3 DNA sequence: TGTGCCAGCACTGACCAGACGGTCAACACTGAGGCTTTCTTT. Translated, it gives CASTDQTVNTEAFF.

J is TRBJ2-7 and V is TRBV20-1; TRBD2 might be the D (5 bases). V lost 7 bases and J 6 bases, leaving 19 bases between the germline ends. Germline-derived CDR1 and CDR2 are DFQATT and SNEGSKA (reference sequence). CDR3 length: 13 residues. The CDR3, as DNA: TGCAGTGTCGGGGAAAGAGTGGCAAGCGAGCAGTACTTC. Residues: CSVGERVASEQYF.